This TCR beta chain was obtained from a study of monozygotic twins with inflammatory bowel disease. Regarding the study as a whole: Support was lacking for any single strong IBD-associated signal or clonotype. Clonotype sharing was lower in IBD patients than healthy twins, most markedly with disease activity.

A word on this clonotype: Its antigen remains unidentified.

TCR libraries each used 3,000 to 4,000 ng of total RNA. Each UMI, carrying a 6-nucleotide sample barcode, came from template switching. No DNA is given; TCRdb re-called the 5' RACE reads and lists each CDR3 protein once. The specimen's table records 310,000 or so distinct CDR3 sequences. The CDR3 sequence is 17 residues long. From germline, CDR1 is DFQATT and CDR2 SNEGSKA (reference sequence). The origin of this receptor is a human donor with ulcerative colitis or Crohn's disease, or a healthy co-twin of an affected twin (not recorded which). The sample was blood. The V call is TRBV20-1, the J call TRBJ2-2; TCRdb's D gene call, TRBD1, goes unchecked for lack of DNA. The CDR3: CSARDLVGGANTGELFF.